Below are 5 T cell receptor beta chains sequenced from a single sample in a study of blood T cell repertoires in COVID-19. Repertoires were generated with immunoSEQ multiplex PCR, while TCRdb's copy carries only in-frame clones and drops some. The data contain about 190,000 clones, roughly 78% of them singletons. The sequenced material came from peripheral blood. These TCRs come from a woman older than 75 with active or convalescent COVID-19.

This chain uses TRBV27 with TRBJ2-7, with 9 bases aligning to TRBD1. The CDR3 sequence is 20 residues long. Germline V CDR1 and CDR2: MNHEY, SMNVEV (reference sequence). Trimming removed 0 bases from V and 2 bases from J; junction bases left unmatched: 17. The CDR3 coding sequence is TGTGCCAGCAGTTTATCATTTTTGGGACAGGGTCGACGGAACACCTACGAGCAGTACTTC. Translating it yields CASSLSFLGQGRRNTYEQYF.

This clone was counted between two and nine times. The CDR3 DNA reads TGTGCCAGCAGACATAGGAGAACCAGCAATCAGCCCCAGCATTTT. It is translated as CASRHRRTSNQPQHF. The rearrangement uses TRBV28 and TRBJ1-5, with D uncertain. Germline V gene data show CDR1 as MDHEN and CDR2 as SYDVKM. V dropped 6 bases and J dropped 1 base, with 13 bases sitting between them. The CDR3 extends over 15 amino acids.

A note on this clone: This could be a read error, since a much larger clone is one nucleotide away. The J gene is TRBJ2-3, the V gene TRBV7-6, with unresolved D. This CDR3 is 12 amino acids long. Germline values: CDR1 SGHVS, CDR2 FNYEAQ. V lost 5 bases, J lost 0 bases, and 3 bases lay in between. The CDR3, as DNA: TGTGCCAGCAGCACTAGCACAGATACGCAGTATTTT. Residues: CASSTSTDTQYF.

This clone was picked up one time. This chain uses TRBV7-9 with TRBJ2-7, with D unclear. The CDR3 is made up of 10 amino acids. V lost 5 bases and J 9 bases, leaving 8 bases between the germline ends. The germline CDR1 and CDR2 sequences are SEHNR and FQNEAQ (reference sequence). CDR3: CASSGPRQYF. The CDR3 DNA reads TGTGCCAGCAGCGGCCCTCGGCAGTACTTC.

This clone was seen a handful of times. The rearrangement links TRBV28 to TRBJ1-1; no clear D gene. The CDR3 consists of 13 residues. The germline V and J ends were trimmed by 5 bases and 0 bases, with 7 bases remaining between them. The V gene's germline CDR1 is MDHEN and CDR2 SYDVKM. DNA of the CDR3: TGTGCCAGCAGTCCCATCATGAACACTGAAGCTTTCTTT. Its translation: CASSPIMNTEAFF. Supplemented by reference TRBV28 and TRBJ1-1, the full variable domain reads DVKVTQSSRYLVKRTGEKVFLECVQDMDHENMFWYRQDPGLGLRLIYFSYDVKMKEKGDIPEGYSVSREKKERFSLILESASTNQTSMYLCASSPIMNTEAFFGQGTRLTVV.